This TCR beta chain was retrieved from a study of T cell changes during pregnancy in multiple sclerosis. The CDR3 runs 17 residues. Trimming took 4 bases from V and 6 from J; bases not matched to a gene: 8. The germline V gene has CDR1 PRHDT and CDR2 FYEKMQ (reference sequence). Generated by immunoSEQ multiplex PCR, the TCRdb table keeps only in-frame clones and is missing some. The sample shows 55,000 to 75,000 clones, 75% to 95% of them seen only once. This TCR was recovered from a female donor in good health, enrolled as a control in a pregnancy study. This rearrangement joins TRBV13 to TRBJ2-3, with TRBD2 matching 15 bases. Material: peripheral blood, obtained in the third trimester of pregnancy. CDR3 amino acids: CASSSRTSGGGMDTQYF. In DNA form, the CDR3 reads TGTGCCAGCAGCTCGCGGACTAGCGGGGGGGGCATGGATACGCAGTATTTT.